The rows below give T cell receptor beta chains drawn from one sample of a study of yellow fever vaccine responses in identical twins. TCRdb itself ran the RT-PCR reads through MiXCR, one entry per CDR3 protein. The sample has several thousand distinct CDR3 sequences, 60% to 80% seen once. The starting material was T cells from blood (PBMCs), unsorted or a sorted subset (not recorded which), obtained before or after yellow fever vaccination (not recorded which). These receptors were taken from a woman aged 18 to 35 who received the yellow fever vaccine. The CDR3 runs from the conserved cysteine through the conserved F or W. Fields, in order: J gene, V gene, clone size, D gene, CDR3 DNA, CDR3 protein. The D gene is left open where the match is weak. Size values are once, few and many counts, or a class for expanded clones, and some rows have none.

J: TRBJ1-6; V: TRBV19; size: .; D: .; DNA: TGTGCCAGTAGTGAGGACGGAAGCTCCTATAATTCACCCCTCCACTTT; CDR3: CASSEDGSSYNSPLHF
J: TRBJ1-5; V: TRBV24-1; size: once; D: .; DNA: TGTGCCACCAGTGATTTAGATAGCAATCAGCCCCAGCATTTT; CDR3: CATSDLDSNQPQHF
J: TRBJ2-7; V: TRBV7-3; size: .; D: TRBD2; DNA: TGTGCCAGCAGCTCTCGGACTAGCGGGATCTCCTACGAGCAGTACTTC; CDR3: CASSSRTSGISYEQYF
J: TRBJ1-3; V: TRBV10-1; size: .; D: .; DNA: TGCGCCAGCAGTGGAGGATCCTCTGGAAACACCATATATTTT; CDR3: CASSGGSSGNTIYF
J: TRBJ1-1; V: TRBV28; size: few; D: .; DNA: TGTGCCAGCAGTTCGGCCAGGGGGAACACTGAAGCTTTCTTT; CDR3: CASSSARGNTEAFF
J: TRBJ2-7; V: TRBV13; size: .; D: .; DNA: TGTGCCAGCACCCGGGAGAGGACCTCCTACGAGCAGTACTTC; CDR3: CASTRERTSYEQYF
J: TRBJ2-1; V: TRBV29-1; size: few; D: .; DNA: TGCAGCTCTACCCCCGTTGGGAGCTACAATGAGCAGTTCTTC; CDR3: CSSTPVGSYNEQFF
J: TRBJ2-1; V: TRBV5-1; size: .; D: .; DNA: TGCGCCAGCAGCGGCGACCGGACCTTCAATGAGCAGTTCTTC; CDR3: CASSGDRTFNEQFF
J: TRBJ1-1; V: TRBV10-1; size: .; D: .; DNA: TGCGCCAGCAGTGTAGGGCAGGCGAACACTGAAGCTTTCTTT; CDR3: CASSVGQANTEAFF
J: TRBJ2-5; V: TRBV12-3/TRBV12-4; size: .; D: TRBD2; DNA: TGTGCCAGCAGCCTGACTAGCAAGGAGACCCAGTACTTC; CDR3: CASSLTSKETQYF
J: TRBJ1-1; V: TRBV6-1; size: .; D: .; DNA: TGTGCCAGCAGCCCCGTCGCCGAGGTCCTCAACACTGAAGCTTTCTTT; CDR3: CASSPVAEVLNTEAFF
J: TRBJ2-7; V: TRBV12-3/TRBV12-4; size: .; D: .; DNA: TGTGCCAGCAGTTTCCGGGACACCCCCTACGAGCAGTACTTC; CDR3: CASSFRDTPYEQYF
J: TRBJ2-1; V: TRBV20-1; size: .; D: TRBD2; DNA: TGCAGTGCTAGGGGCGCGGGACTAGCGGGGGTTAATGAGCAGTTCTTC; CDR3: CSARGAGLAGVNEQFF
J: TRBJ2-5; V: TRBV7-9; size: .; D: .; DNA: TGTGCCACCCGGACGTTACCCCAAGAGACCCAGTACTTC; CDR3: CATRTLPQETQYF
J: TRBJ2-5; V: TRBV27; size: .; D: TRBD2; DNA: TGTGCCAGCACCCTACGAGCGGGATTGGCAGAGACCCAGTACTTC; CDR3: CASTLRAGLAETQYF
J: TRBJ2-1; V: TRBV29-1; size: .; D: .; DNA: TGCAGCTCCATGGGGGCTGAGCAGTTCTTC; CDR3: CSSMGAEQFF
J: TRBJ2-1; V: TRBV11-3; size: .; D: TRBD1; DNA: TGTGCCAGCAGCTTAGACACCGGGACAGGGAACAATGAGCAGTTCTTC; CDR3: CASSLDTGTGNNEQFF
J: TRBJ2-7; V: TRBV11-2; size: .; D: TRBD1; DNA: TGTGCCTGTGAACAGGGGTCAGGCTACGAGCAGTACTTC; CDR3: CACEQGSGYEQYF
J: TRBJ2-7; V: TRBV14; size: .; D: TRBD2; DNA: TGTGCCAGCAGCCCTAGGACTAGCGGGAACGTCCCGACCTACGAGCAGTACTTC; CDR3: CASSPRTSGNVPTYEQYF
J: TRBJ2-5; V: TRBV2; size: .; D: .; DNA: TGTGCCAGCAGTGCGGGGGCCCTCCAAGAGACCCAGTACTTC; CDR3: CASSAGALQETQYF
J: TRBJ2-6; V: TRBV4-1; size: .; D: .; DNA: TGCGCCAGCAGCCAAGCTCTCAGGGGCTCTGGGGCCAACGTCCTGACTTTC; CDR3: CASSQALRGSGANVLTF
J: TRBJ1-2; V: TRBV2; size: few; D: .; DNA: TGTGCCAGCAGTGAACAAAGGACTGGCTACACCTTC; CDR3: CASSEQRTGYTF
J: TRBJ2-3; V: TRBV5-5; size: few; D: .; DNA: TGTGCCAGCAGCCGCAACCAGGGAGATACGCAGTATTTT; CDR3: CASSRNQGDTQYF
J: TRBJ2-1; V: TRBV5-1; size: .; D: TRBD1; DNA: TGCGCCAGCAGCCTGGGACAGAACTACAATGAGCAGTTCTTC; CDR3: CASSLGQNYNEQFF
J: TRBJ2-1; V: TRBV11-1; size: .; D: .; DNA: TGTGCCAGCAGCTGGCCAGACAATGAGCAGTTCTTC; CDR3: CASSWPDNEQFF
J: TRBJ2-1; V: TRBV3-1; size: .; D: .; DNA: TGTGCCAGCAGCCAAGAATGGGGACCAACCTACAATGAGCAGTTCTTC; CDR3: CASSQEWGPTYNEQFF
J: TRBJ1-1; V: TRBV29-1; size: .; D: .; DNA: TGCAGCGGCCAGGGCATGAACACTGAAGCTTTCTTT; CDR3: CSGQGMNTEAFF
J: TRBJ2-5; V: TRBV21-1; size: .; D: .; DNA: TGTGCCAGCAGCAGTCGAGGGCCGGGACAGAACCAAGAGACCCAGTACTTC; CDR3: CASSSRGPGQNQETQYF
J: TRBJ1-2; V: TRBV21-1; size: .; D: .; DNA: TGTGCCAGCAGCACCGGCTACACCTTC; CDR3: CASSTGYTF
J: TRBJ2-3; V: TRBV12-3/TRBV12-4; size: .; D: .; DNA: TGTGCCAGCACCCGCACAGATACGCAGTATTTT; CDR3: CASTRTDTQYF
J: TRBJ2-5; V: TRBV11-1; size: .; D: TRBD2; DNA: TGTGCCAGCAGCCCAGGGACTAGCGGGGACAAGACCCAGTACTTC; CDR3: CASSPGTSGDKTQYF
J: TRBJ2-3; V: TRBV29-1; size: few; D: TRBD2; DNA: TGCAGCGTCTACGTAGGACTAGCCACAGATACGCAGTATTTT; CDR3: CSVYVGLATDTQYF
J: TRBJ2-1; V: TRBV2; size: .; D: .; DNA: TGTGCCAGCAGTGCGCTAGCCTATGAGCAGTTCTTC; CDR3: CASSALAYEQFF
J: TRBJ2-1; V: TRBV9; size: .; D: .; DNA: TGTGCCAGCAGCGTAGTTGGCGGGGAATCCAATGAGCAGTTCTTC; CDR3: CASSVVGGESNEQFF
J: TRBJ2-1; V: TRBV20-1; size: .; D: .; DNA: TGCAGTGAAGGGAACGCCAATAATGAGCAGTTCTTC; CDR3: CSEGNANNEQFF
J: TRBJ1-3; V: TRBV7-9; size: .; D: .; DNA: TGTGCCAGCAGCTTACCCCAGGGGTCTGGAAACACCATATATTTT; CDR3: CASSLPQGSGNTIYF